This T cell receptor (beta chain) was identified in a study of T-cell reconstitution after alpha-beta-depleted transplantation in children. TCRbeta library preparation incorporated unique molecular identifiers. One entry per CDR3 protein, called by TCRdb with MiXCR from the PCR reads. This table has about 250,000 distinct CDR3 sequences, 20% to 30% appearing once. V lost 0 bases, J lost 1 base, and 5 bases stayed unmatched. Germline CDR1 reads DFQATT; CDR2 reads SNEGSKA (reference sequence). The CDR3 is made up of 15 amino acids. The sample consisted of PBMCs, mostly from graft donor cells, taken 360 days after TCRalphabeta/CD19-depleted stem cell transplant. V and J are TRBV20-1 and TRBJ1-1, with 7 positions matching TRBD1. The TCR was taken from a female patient under 10 years old who had a stem cell transplant for congenital amegakaryocytic thrombocytopenia, so the T cells may come from the graft donor. For the CDR3, the DNA is TGCAGTGCTAGAGATGGGGGGACAGCGAACACTGAAGCTTTCTTT. Protein product: CSARDGGTANTEAFF.